This TCR beta chain stems from a study of post-analysis software for immune sequencing data. General study points: Batch-matched samples strongly co-clustered by F measure. Among five TRBV segments more frequent in patients than controls were TRBV5-6, TRBV5-1 and TRBV20-1.

Built from TCR beta cDNA, the libraries had unique molecular identifiers in them. TCRdb recomputed calls from the PCR reads with MiXCR, one row per CDR3 protein. The data hold some 800,000 distinct CDR3 sequences, with roughly 50% observed a single time. This clonotype was recorded at least ten times. What it binds is unknown. Germline V CDR1 and CDR2: SQVTM, ANQGSEA. The junction had 12 bases not matched to a gene; V was cut back by 7 bases and J by 3 bases. The CDR3 is 14 amino acids. The specimen was blood. The rearrangement joins TRBV29-1 to TRBJ2-7; TRBD1 aligns across 7 bases. The origin of this receptor is a girl under 18 with multiple sclerosis. CDR3 nucleotides: TGCAGCGCCCAGACGACAGGGAAAGGCTACGAGCAGTACTTC. It yields the protein CSAQTTGKGYEQYF.